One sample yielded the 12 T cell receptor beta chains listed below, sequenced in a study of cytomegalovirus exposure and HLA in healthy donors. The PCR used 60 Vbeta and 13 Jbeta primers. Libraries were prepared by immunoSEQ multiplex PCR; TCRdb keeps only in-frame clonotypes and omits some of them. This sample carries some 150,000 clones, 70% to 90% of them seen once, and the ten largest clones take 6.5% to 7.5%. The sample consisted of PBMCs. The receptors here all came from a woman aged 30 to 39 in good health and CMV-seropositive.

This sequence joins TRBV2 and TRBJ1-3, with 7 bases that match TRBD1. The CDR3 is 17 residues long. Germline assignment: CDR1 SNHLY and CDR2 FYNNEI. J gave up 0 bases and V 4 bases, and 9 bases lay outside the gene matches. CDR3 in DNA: TGTGCCAGCAGTGTATCTAAGACAGGGCGCTCTGGAAACACCATATATTTT. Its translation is CASSVSKTGRSGNTIYF.

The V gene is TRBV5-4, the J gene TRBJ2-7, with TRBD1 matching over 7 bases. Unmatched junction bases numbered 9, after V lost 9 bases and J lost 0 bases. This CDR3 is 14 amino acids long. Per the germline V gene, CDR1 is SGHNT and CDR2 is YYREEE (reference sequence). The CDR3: CATKYRGPSYEQYF. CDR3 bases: TGTGCCACCAAGTACAGGGGACCCTCCTACGAGCAGTACTTC. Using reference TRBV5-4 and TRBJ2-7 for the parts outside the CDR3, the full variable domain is ETGVTQSPTHLIKTRGQQVTLRCSSQSGHNTVSWYQQALGQGPQFIFQYYREEENGRGNFPPRFSGLQFPNYSSELNVNALELDDSALYLCATKYRGPSYEQYFGPGTRLTVT.

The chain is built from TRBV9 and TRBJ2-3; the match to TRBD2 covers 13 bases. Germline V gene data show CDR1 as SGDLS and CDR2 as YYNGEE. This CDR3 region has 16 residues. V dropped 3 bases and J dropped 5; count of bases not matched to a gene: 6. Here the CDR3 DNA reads TGTGCCAGCAGCGCACTAGCGGGGGGGGTAATAGATACGCAGTATTTT. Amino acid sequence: CASSALAGGVIDTQYF. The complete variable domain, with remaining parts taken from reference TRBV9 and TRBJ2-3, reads DSGVTQTPKHLITATGQRVTLRCSPRSGDLSVYWYQQSLDQGLQFLIQYYNGEERAKGNILERFSAQQFPDLHSELNLSSLELGDSALYFCASSALAGGVIDTQYFGPGTRLTVL.

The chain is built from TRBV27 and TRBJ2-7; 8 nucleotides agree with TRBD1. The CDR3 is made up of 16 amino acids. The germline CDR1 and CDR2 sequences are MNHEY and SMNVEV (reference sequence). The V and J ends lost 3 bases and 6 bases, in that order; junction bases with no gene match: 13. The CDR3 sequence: CASSFTRGQGGGEQYF. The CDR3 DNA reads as TGTGCCAGCAGTTTCACCCGAGGACAGGGTGGTGGCGAGCAGTACTTC.

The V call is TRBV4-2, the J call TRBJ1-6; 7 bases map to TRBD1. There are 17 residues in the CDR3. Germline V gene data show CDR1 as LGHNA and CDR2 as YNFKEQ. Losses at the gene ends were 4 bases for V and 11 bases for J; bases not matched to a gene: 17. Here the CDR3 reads CASSPWGPGTVPAPLHF. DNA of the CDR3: TGTGCCAGCAGCCCCTGGGGCCCCGGGACAGTTCCCGCACCCCTCCACTTT.

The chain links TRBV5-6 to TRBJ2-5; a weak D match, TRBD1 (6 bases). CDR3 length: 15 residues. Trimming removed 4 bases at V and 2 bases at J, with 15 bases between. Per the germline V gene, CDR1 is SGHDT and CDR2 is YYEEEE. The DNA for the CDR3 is TGTGCCAGCAGCCTAGAGACAGGAGCACAAGAGACCCAGTACTTC. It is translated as CASSLETGAQETQYF. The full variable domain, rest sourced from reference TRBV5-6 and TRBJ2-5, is DAGVTQSPTHLIKTRGQQVTLRCSPKSGHDTVSWYQQALGQGPQFIFQYYEEEERQRGNFPDRFSGHQFPNYSSELNVNALLLGDSALYLCASSLETGAQETQYFGPGTRLLVL.

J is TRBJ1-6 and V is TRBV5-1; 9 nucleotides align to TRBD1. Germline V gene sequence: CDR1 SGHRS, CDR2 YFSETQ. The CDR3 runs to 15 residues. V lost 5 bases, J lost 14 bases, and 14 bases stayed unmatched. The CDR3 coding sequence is TGCGCCAGCAGTTCGACAGGGGGAATGGGTCTAACCCTCCACTTT. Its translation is CASSSTGGMGLTLHF.

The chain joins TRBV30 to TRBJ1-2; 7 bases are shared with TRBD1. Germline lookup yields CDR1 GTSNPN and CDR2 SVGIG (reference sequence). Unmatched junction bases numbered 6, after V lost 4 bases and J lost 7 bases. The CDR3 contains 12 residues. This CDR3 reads CAWNQGVGGYTF. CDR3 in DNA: TGTGCCTGGAACCAGGGGGTAGGTGGCTACACCTTC.

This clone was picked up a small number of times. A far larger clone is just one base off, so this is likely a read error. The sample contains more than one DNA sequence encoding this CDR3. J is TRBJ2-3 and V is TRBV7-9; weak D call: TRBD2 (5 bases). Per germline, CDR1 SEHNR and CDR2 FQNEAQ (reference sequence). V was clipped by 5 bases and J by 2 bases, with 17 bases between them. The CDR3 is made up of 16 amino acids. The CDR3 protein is CASSQGPGNFTDTQYF. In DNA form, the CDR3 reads TGTGCCAGCAGCCAAGGACCGGGGAATTTCACAGATACGCAGTATTTT.

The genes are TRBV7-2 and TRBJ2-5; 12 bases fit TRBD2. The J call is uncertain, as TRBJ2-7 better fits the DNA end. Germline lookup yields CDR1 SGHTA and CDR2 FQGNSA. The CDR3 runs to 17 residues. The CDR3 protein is CASSLVARLAGDYEQYF. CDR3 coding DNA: TGTGCCAGCAGCTTAGTGGCCAGACTAGCGGGGGACTACGAGCAGTACTTC.

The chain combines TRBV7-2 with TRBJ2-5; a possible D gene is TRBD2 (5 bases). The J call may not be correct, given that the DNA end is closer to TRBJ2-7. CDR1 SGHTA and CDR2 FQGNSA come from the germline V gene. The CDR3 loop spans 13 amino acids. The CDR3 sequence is CASSLEAEYEQYF. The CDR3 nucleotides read TGTGCCAGCAGCTTAGAAGCGGAGTACGAGCAGTACTTC.

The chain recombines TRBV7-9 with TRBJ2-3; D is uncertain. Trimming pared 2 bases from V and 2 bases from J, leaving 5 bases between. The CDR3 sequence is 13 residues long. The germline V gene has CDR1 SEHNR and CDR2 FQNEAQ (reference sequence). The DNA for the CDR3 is TGTGCCAGCAGCTTACCCCTCACAGATACGCAGTATTTT. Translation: CASSLPLTDTQYF. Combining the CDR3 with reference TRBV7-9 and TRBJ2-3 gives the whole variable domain DTGVSQNPRHKITKRGQNVTFRCDPISEHNRLYWYRQTLGQGPEFLTYFQNEAQLEKSRLLSDRFSAERPKGSFSTLEIQRTEQGDSAMYLCASSLPLTDTQYFGPGTRLTVL.